These 23 T cell receptor beta chains share one sample of origin, sequenced in a study of shared clonotypes between healthy human individuals. Generated by immunoSEQ multiplex PCR, the TCRdb table keeps only in-frame clones and is missing some. In the table there are roughly 700,000 clones, around 67% of which are singletons. The sequencing sample was made of memory CD4+ T cells sorted from blood. Subset denoted: CD45RA-negative fraction. The receptors were sampled from a woman younger than 45 in good health.

This clone was seen only once. The chain combines TRBV19 with TRBJ2-1; D not certain. The length of the CDR3 is 14 residues. The ends were cut back, 3 bases at V and 5 bases at J, with 11 bases in the middle. Germline V lookup: CDR1 LNHDA, CDR2 SQIVND (reference sequence). The CDR3 DNA sequence: TGTGCCAGTAGTATTAGTTTACAGAACAATGAGCAGTTCTTC. It translates to CASSISLQNNEQFF.

J is TRBJ2-2 and V is TRBV27; 13 positions match TRBD2. The germline CDR1 and CDR2 sequences are MNHEY and SMNVEV (reference sequence). Trimming cost V 5 bases and J 6 bases; bases outside gene matches: 12. The CDR3 consists of 18 residues. Here the CDR3 reads CASSQMGLAGRSAGELFF. In nucleotides, the CDR3 is TGTGCCAGCAGTCAGATGGGACTAGCGGGAAGATCGGCCGGGGAGCTGTTTTTT.

The chain carries TRBV11-3 and TRBJ2-3; a possible D gene is TRBD1 (6 bases). V lost 5 bases and J lost 2, with 20 bases in between. Germline-derived CDR1 and CDR2 are SGHNT and YENEEA. This CDR3 is built from 17 residues. The CDR3 sequence is CASSPGRGRTHTDTQYF. Written as DNA, the CDR3 is TGTGCCAGCAGCCCTGGCAGGGGCCGAACACACACAGATACGCAGTATTTT.

This clone was detected once. The chain links TRBV4-2 to TRBJ2-3, with D perhaps TRBD2 (5 bases). The CDR3 length is 16 residues. From germline, CDR1 is LGHNA and CDR2 YNFKEQ. V lost 4 bases to trimming and J lost 8 bases, with 22 bases between them. The CDR3 loop is CASSRGLDRLGGTQYF. The CDR3 region has the DNA TGTGCCAGCAGCCGGGGTTTGGATAGACTTGGAGGTACGCAGTATTTT.

The chain uses TRBV25-1 and TRBJ1-2; D not resolved. V lost 2 bases, J lost 7 bases, and 2 bases lay in between. Germline CDR1 reads MGHDK; CDR2 reads SYGVNS. The CDR3 is made up of 10 amino acids. DNA for the CDR3: TGTGCCAGCAGTGAAGGTGGCTACACCTTC. Its translation is CASSEGGYTF.

The chain recombines TRBV5-1 with TRBJ1-2; D not certain. The V end lost 0 bases, the J end lost 4 bases, and 13 bases lay between the germline ends. This CDR3 has 15 residues. Looked up from germline, CDR1 is SGHRS and CDR2 is YFSETQ. The CDR3, as DNA: TGCGCCAGCAGCTTGGCCGGTAGCGGCTTCTATGGCTACACCTTC. Its translation is CASSLAGSGFYGYTF.

This clone was detected only a few times. This chain connects TRBV19 to TRBJ1-1; TRBD1 matches 9 bases. The CDR3 has 16 amino acids. Germline V gene sequence: CDR1 LNHDA, CDR2 SQIVND (reference sequence). V gave up 5 bases and J gave up 3 bases; unmatched junction bases: 10. The CDR3 sequence: CASSEHRGHLDTEAFF. The CDR3 bases are TGTGCCAGTAGTGAGCACAGGGGGCATCTCGACACTGAAGCTTTCTTT.

The chain couples TRBV19 to TRBJ2-3; D is tentatively TRBD1 or TRBD2 (5 bases each). The CDR3 runs to 16 residues. In germline, CDR1 is LNHDA, CDR2 SQIVND (reference sequence). Trimming removed 4 bases from V and 3 bases from J, with 17 bases in between. The CDR3 DNA reads TGTGCCAGTAGTAGCCGGGACCTCTGGAGAACAGATACGCAGTATTTT. As protein: CASSSRDLWRTDTQYF.

This clone has more than one count but fewer than ten. The rearrangement joins TRBV14 to TRBJ1-2; 8 bases line up with TRBD1. Germline values: CDR1 SGHDN, CDR2 FVKESK. V shed 3 bases and J 7 bases; nucleotides not matched to a gene: 7. There are 14 residues in the CDR3. CDR3 region: CASSQARGPSGYTF. The CDR3 DNA reads as TGTGCCAGCAGCCAGGCCAGGGGGCCTTCTGGCTACACCTTC. The entire variable domain, with the rest obtained from reference TRBV14 and TRBJ1-2, is as follows: EAGVTQFPSHSVIEKGQTVTLRCDPISGHDNLYWYRRVMGKEIKFLLHFVKESKQDESGMPNNRFLAERTGGTYSTLKVQPAELEDSGVYFCASSQARGPSGYTFGSGTRLTVV.

CDR3 DNA: TGTGCCACGAAACCGGGACAGCAGAATGGCTACACCTTC. It codes for CATKPGQQNGYTF. The chain is built from TRBV10-3 and TRBJ1-2; 7 bases fit TRBD1. The germline V gene has CDR1 ENHRY and CDR2 SYGVKD. After removal of 10 bases from V and 6 bases from J, the junction contained 11 bases not matched to a gene. CDR3 length: 13 amino acids.

The gene calls are TRBV5-8 and TRBJ2-7, with D unclear. Germline V lookup: CDR1 SGHTS, CDR2 YDEGEE. V shed 4 bases and J shed 3 bases, with 17 bases lying between them. The CDR3 covers 15 residues. CDR3 in DNA: TGTGCCAGCAGCATAGCAGTTCCGGGCCTCTACGAGCAGTACTTC. As protein: CASSIAVPGLYEQYF.

The chain joins TRBV9 to TRBJ2-7; perhaps TRBD1 as D (5 bases). Germline values: CDR1 SGDLS, CDR2 YYNGEE. Trimming removed 3 bases from V and 0 bases from J, with 7 bases in between. The CDR3 runs to 13 residues. CDR3 residues: CASSATASYEQYF. In nucleotides, the CDR3 is TGTGCCAGCAGCGCGACAGCCTCCTACGAGCAGTACTTC.

The rearrangement uses TRBV7-2 and TRBJ2-5; TRBD1 agrees at 10 bases. Trimming took 3 bases from V and 5 from J; bases not matched to a gene: 3. The CDR3 spans 14 residues. The germline CDR1 and CDR2 sequences are SGHTA and FQGNSA. In DNA form, the CDR3 reads TGTGCCAGCAGCTTTGGGGGACAGGGGGAGACCCAGTACTTC. Protein: CASSFGGQGETQYF. Combining the CDR3 with reference TRBV7-2 and TRBJ2-5 gives the whole variable domain GAGVSQSPSNKVTEKGKDVELRCDPISGHTALYWYRQSLGQGLEFLIYFQGNSAPDKSGLPSDRFSAERTGGSVSTLTIQRTQQEDSAVYLCASSFGGQGETQYFGPGTRLLVL.

V usage is TRBV19 and J usage is TRBJ2-6; no clear D gene. V lost 6 bases and J lost 2, with 5 bases in between. The germline V gene encodes CDR1 LNHDA and CDR2 SQIVND (reference sequence). The CDR3 has 13 amino acids. The CDR3 nucleotides are TGTGCCAGTAGCCCCACTGGGGCCAACGTCCTGACTTTC. Residues: CASSPTGANVLTF.

The rearrangement joins TRBV9 to TRBJ2-1; 7 bases are shared with TRBD2. The V and J ends lost 0 bases and 3 bases, in that order; junction bases with no gene match: 9. This CDR3 comprises 17 residues. Looked up from germline, CDR1 is SGDLS and CDR2 is YYNGEE. The CDR3 loop is CASSVGGGGGYYNEQFF. Here the CDR3 DNA reads TGTGCCAGCAGCGTAGGAGGTGGCGGGGGATACTACAATGAGCAGTTCTTC.

The rearrangement joins TRBV4-1 to TRBJ2-1; D possibly uses TRBD1 or TRBD2 (5 bases each). The CDR3 sequence is 16 residues long. The germline V gene encodes CDR1 MGHRA and CDR2 YSYEKL. Trimming took 1 base from V and 2 from J, leaving 12 bases between them. CDR3 sequence (DNA): TGCGCCAGCAGCCAAGTCGGGACGAGGACCTACAATGAGCAGTTCTTC. It specifies CASSQVGTRTYNEQFF.

The chain has TRBV5-1 and TRBJ2-2, with D perhaps assigned TRBD1 or TRBD2 (6 bases each). This CDR3 has 15 amino acids. V was trimmed by 4 bases and J by 2 bases, leaving 12 bases between them. Germline assignment: CDR1 SGHRS and CDR2 YFSETQ. The CDR3 nucleotides read TGCGCCAGCAGCCCGGGGGCAGGAAACACCGGGGAGCTGTTTTTT. This translates into CASSPGAGNTGELFF.

V and J are TRBV27 and TRBJ1-2; 7 bases agree with TRBD1. The junction had 6 bases not matched to a gene; V was cut back by 3 bases and J by 2 bases. CDR3 length: 15 residues. From germline, CDR1 is MNHEY and CDR2 SMNVEV (reference sequence). The CDR3: CASSLWDRPNYGYTF. CDR3 bases: TGTGCCAGCAGTTTGTGGGACAGACCAAACTATGGCTACACCTTC.

On this clone: This may arise from a read error, as a much more abundant clone is one base away. Other DNA sequences in the same sample also yield this CDR3. The V gene is TRBV19, the J gene TRBJ1-5; 8 nucleotides align to TRBD1. The CDR3 sequence is 15 residues long. Germline V gene data show CDR1 as LNHDA and CDR2 as SQIVND (reference sequence). The ends lost 5 bases at V and 2 bases at J; junction bases unmatched: 5. The chain's CDR3 is CASSSGQGGNQPQHF. In nucleotides, the CDR3 is TGTGCCAGTAGTTCCGGACAGGGCGGCAATCAGCCCCAGCATTTT.

V gene TRBV30 combines with J gene TRBJ2-1; perhaps D is TRBD1 or TRBD2 (5 bases each). Germline CDR1 and CDR2: GTSNPN and SVGIG (reference sequence). There are 14 residues in the CDR3. V lost 7 bases to trimming and J lost 5 bases, with 18 bases between them. In DNA form, the CDR3 reads TGTGCCTATGATTGGGGGTCTCCTAACAATGAGCAGTTCTTC. This encodes CAYDWGSPNNEQFF.

The chain has TRBV10-1 and TRBJ2-2; D unresolved. The V gene lost 3 bases and the J gene lost 2 bases, with 4 bases spanning the gap. CDR1 is WNHNN, CDR2 SYGVQD, per germline (reference sequence). CDR3 length: 13 amino acids. The CDR3 loop reads CASSDGNTGELFF. DNA of the CDR3: TGCGCCAGCAGTGACGGCAACACCGGGGAGCTGTTTTTT.

The chain employs TRBV7-2 and TRBJ2-6, with D maybe TRBD1 (6 bases). This CDR3 is built from 15 residues. Germline V CDR1 and CDR2: SGHTA, FQGNSA. The V gene lost 3 bases and the J gene lost 2 bases, with 8 bases spanning the gap. CDR3 nucleotides: TGTGCCAGCAGCTTCAGGGGAACTGGGGCCAACGTCCTGACTTTC. Its translation is CASSFRGTGANVLTF. The entire variable domain, with the rest obtained from reference TRBV7-2 and TRBJ2-6, is as follows: GAGVSQSPSNKVTEKGKDVELRCDPISGHTALYWYRQSLGQGLEFLIYFQGNSAPDKSGLPSDRFSAERTGGSVSTLTIQRTQQEDSAVYLCASSFRGTGANVLTFGAGSRLTVL.

The V and J genes are TRBV27 and TRBJ2-7; 8 bases align to TRBD2. Germline-derived CDR1 and CDR2 are MNHEY and SMNVEV (reference sequence). V dropped 5 bases and J dropped 3; count of bases not matched to a gene: 9. The CDR3 is 15 amino acids. The DNA for the CDR3 is TGTGCCAGCAGTGTAAGCGGGAGAAGGTTCTACGAGCAGTACTTC. Translated, it gives CASSVSGRRFYEQYF.